What follows is one T cell receptor (beta chain) and its context. This specimen comes from a study of blood T cell repertoires in COVID-19. Study in general: Material from acute and convalescent COVID-19 was sourced from the United States, Italy and Spain.

Followed longitudinally, the Seattle patients had been enrolled during active infection. Germline V lookup: CDR1 SGHAT, CDR2 FQNNGV. The CDR3 contains 13 residues. V gave up 3 bases and J gave up 4 bases, with 10 bases separating them. In the authors' methods: Counts of nucleated cells, estimated from reference gene primer amplification, were obtained. The protocol was immunoSEQ multiplex PCR, while the TCRdb copy is restricted to in-frame clones and leaves out a portion. V and J calls and clone size are given by that table; D and trimming were obtained from the DNA. The sample lists roughly 250,000 clones, about 85% occurring once.

This chain uses TRBV11-2 with TRBJ2-7, with a tentative D call TRBD1 (5 bases). Material: peripheral blood. This receptor was identified in a human donor with COVID-19, enrolled during active disease. The donor label of this sample is uncertain. CDR3 loop: CASSFSRQYEQYF. CDR3 DNA sequence: TGTGCCAGCAGCTTTTCCCGACAGTACGAGCAGTACTTC. Full variable domain (missing parts from reference TRBV11-2 and TRBJ2-7): EAGVAQSPRYKIIEKRQSVAFWCNPISGHATLYWYQQILGQGPKLLIQFQNNGVVDDSQLPKDRFSAERLKGVDSTLKIQPAKLEDSAVYLCASSFSRQYEQYFGPGTRLTVT.